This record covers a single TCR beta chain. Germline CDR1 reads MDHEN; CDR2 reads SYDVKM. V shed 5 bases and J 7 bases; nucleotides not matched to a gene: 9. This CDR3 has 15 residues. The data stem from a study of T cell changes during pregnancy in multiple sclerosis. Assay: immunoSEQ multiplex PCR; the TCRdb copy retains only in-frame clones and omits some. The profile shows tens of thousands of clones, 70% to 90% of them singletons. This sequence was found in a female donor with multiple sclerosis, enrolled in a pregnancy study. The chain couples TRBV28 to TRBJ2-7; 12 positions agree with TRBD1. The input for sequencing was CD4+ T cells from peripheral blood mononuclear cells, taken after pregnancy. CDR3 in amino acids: CASSPPGQGAWEQYF. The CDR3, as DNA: TGTGCCAGCAGTCCGCCGGGACAGGGGGCTTGGGAGCAGTACTTC.